The sequence of this T cell receptor beta chain was determined in a study of shared clonotypes between healthy human individuals. Terminally differentiated effector memory CD45RA+ cells were left out of the naive CD8 fraction, which was CD45RO-negative and positively selected for CCR7. The assay was immunoSEQ multiplex PCR, and TCRdb's table has in-frame clones only and misses some. This table has millions of clones, roughly 95% appearing once. The CDR3 totals 15 residues. V gave up 1 base and J gave up 4 bases; unmatched junction bases: 5. The V gene's germline CDR1 is SNHLY and CDR2 FYNNEI. The sequence derives from a man in his late teens or twenties in good health. V gene TRBV2 combines with J gene TRBJ2-3, with 7 bases fitting TRBD1. Sequencing input: naive CD8+ T cells sorted from blood. The DNA for the CDR3 is TGTGCCAGCAGTGAAGGGCAGGGGGACGCAGATACGCAGTATTTT. This sequence encodes CASSEGQGDADTQYF.